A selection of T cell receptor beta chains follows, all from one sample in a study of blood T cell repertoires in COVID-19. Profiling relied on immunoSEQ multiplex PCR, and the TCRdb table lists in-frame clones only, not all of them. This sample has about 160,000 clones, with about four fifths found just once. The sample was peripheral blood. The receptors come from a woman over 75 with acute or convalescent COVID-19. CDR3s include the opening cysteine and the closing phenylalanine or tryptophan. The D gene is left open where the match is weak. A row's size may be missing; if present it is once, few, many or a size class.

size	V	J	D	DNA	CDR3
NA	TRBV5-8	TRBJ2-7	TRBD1	TGTGCCAGCAGCTTCGAAGGGGGCTTCTACGAGCAGTACTTC	CASSFEGGFYEQYF
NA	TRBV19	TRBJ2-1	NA	TGTGCCAGTAGTATGGGCGTAGGGGGATTCAATGAGCAGTTCTTC	CASSMGVGGFNEQFF
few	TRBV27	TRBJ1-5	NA	TGTGCCAGCTCATTGCGGGGGGCCAATCAGCCCCAGCATTTT	CASSLRGANQPQHF
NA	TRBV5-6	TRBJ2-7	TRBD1	TGTGCCAGCAGCTACCTAACACAGGGGCTGGACTACGAGCAGTACTTC	CASSYLTQGLDYEQYF
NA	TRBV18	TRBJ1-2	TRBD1	TGTGCCAGCTCACAGAACTTCGGGACAGATGACTATGGCTACACCTTC	CASSQNFGTDDYGYTF
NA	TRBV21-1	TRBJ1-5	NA	TGTGCCAGCAGCAAACTCCGGAGTCTCAATCAGCCCCAGCATTTT	CASSKLRSLNQPQHF
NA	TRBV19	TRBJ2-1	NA	TGTGCCAGTAGTATCGAAAGGGGTGATGAGCAGTTCTTC	CASSIERGDEQFF
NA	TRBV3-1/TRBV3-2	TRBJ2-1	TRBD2	TGTGCCAGCAGCCCCCAGCGGGGGGGCTCCTACAATGAGCAGTTCTTC	CASSPQRGGSYNEQFF
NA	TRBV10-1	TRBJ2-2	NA	TGCGCCAGCAGTGAACAGGGCGCCGGGGAGCTGTTTTTT	CASSEQGAGELFF
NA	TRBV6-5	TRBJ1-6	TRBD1	TGTGCCACTCTGTGGGTCAGGGGGGTAGGTTCACCCCTCCACTTT	CATLWVRGVGSPLHF
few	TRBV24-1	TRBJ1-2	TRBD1	TGTGCCACCAGTGACGGTGGGACAGATATTAACTATGGCTACACCTTC	CATSDGGTDINYGYTF
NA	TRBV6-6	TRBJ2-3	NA	TGTGCCAGCAGTATCCAGGGCGGATTCACAGATACGCAGTATTTT	CASSIQGGFTDTQYF
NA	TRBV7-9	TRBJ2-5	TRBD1	TGTGCCAGCAGTTCGACAGGGGTTACATGGGAGACCCAGTACTTC	CASSSTGVTWETQYF
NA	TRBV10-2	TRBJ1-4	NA	TGCGCCAGCAGTGCAACCGGCGGGGAAAAACTGTTTTTT	CASSATGGEKLFF
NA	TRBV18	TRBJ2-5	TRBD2	TGTGCCAGCTCACCGGGACTACAAGAGACCCAGTACTTC	CASSPGLQETQYF